These 17 T cell receptor beta chains were sequenced from one sample in a study of blood T cell repertoires in COVID-19. Method: immunoSEQ multiplex PCR; TCRdb's copy keeps in-frame clones and lacks some. This table holds fewer than 350,000 clones, 88% found once. Source material: peripheral blood. The receptors derive from a woman in her 30s with COVID-19, enrolled during active disease.

The chain recombines TRBV2 with TRBJ1-5, with 8 bases aligning to TRBD1. This CDR3 is built from 14 residues. The germline CDR1 and CDR2 sequences are SNHLY and FYNNEI. V was clipped by 7 bases and J by 4 bases; unmatched bases: 6. The CDR3 DNA is TGTGCCAGCAAGCCCGGACAGGGAAATCAGCCCCAGCATTTT. Encoded protein: CASKPGQGNQPQHF.

The rearrangement uses TRBV11-2 and TRBJ2-1; the D gene is possibly TRBD1 (6 bases). Trimming took off 0 bases at V and 5 bases at J, with 11 bases between the two ends. Germline V CDR1 and CDR2: SGHAT, FQNNGV. The CDR3 is made up of 15 amino acids. CDR3 in amino acids: CASSLDVGAHNEQFF. Written as DNA, the CDR3 is TGTGCCAGCAGCTTAGATGTGGGGGCGCACAATGAGCAGTTCTTC.

The rearrangement uses TRBV10-3 and TRBJ2-1, with TRBD1 as a possible D gene (7 bases). The CDR3 is 15 amino acids. Trimming cost V 6 bases and J 0 bases, with 12 bases left between them. CDR1 ENHRY and CDR2 SYGVKD come from the germline V gene. The CDR3, as DNA: TGTGCCATCAGCAGGGGGGAGAGCTCCTACAATGAGCAGTTCTTC. Translation gives CAISRGESSYNEQFF.

The J gene is TRBJ2-3, the V gene TRBV18; D possibly corresponds to TRBD2 (5 bases). The CDR3 sequence is 15 residues long. Germline values: CDR1 KGHSH, CDR2 LQKENI. Trimming stripped 3 bases from V and 0 bases from J, with 10 bases between. CDR3 nucleotides: TGTGCCAGCTCACCGAACGGGGTGAGCACAGATACGCAGTATTTT. Translated: CASSPNGVSTDTQYF.

J is TRBJ2-3 and V is TRBV27; TRBD2 matches at 7 bases. Trimming removed 6 bases from V and 4 bases from J; junction bases left unmatched: 7. CDR3 length equals 14 residues. Germline CDR1 and CDR2: MNHEY and SMNVEV (reference sequence). The CDR3 protein is CASSTGGRADTQYF. The CDR3 DNA follows: TGTGCCAGCAGCACCGGGGGGAGGGCAGATACGCAGTATTTT.

The J gene is TRBJ2-6, the V gene TRBV10-3; 7 bases align to TRBD2. Germline V gene sequence: CDR1 ENHRY, CDR2 SYGVKD. The CDR3 spans 19 residues. After removal of 3 bases from V and 2 bases from J, the junction contained 13 bases not matched to a gene. CDR3 in amino acids: CAISDLLRGVPAGANVLTF. The CDR3 nucleotides are TGTGCCATCAGTGATCTCCTCCGGGGGGTCCCCGCTGGGGCCAACGTCCTGACTTTC.

The chain has TRBV28 and TRBJ2-2; 8 bases align to TRBD1. The CDR3 spans 16 residues. Losses at the gene ends were 1 base for V and 7 bases for J; bases not matched to a gene: 8. Germline assignment: CDR1 MDHEN and CDR2 SYDVKM. CDR3 coding DNA: TGTGCCAGCAGTTTATTTGTGGTTACAGGGGGCGGGGAGCTGTTTTTT. Its translation: CASSLFVVTGGGELFF.

The J gene is TRBJ1-6, the V gene TRBV4-1; perhaps TRBD1 as D (5 bases). The ends were cut back, 1 base at V and 6 bases at J, with 10 bases in the middle. The CDR3 length is 15 residues. Germline CDR1 reads MGHRA; CDR2 reads YSYEKL. CDR3 protein: CASSQVRGLNSPLHF. DNA of the CDR3: TGCGCCAGCAGCCAAGTGAGGGGACTTAATTCACCCCTCCACTTT.

This chain connects TRBV7-8 to TRBJ1-3; D uncertain. This CDR3 has 18 residues. Germline-derived CDR1 and CDR2 are SGHVS and FQNEAQ. V was trimmed by 5 bases and J by 0 bases, leaving 20 bases between them. The CDR3 spells CASSPPSGGGYSGNTIYF. The CDR3 nucleotides read TGTGCCAGCAGCCCACCCTCGGGAGGCGGATACTCTGGAAACACCATATATTTT.

This rearrangement joins TRBV18 to TRBJ2-3; 7 bases agree with TRBD2. There are 14 residues in the CDR3. With 6 bases clipped from V and 10 bases from J, the junction kept 13 bases outside the gene matches. Germline CDR1 reads KGHSH; CDR2 reads LQKENI. CDR3 sequence: CASSVAGESGAQYF. As DNA, the CDR3 is TGTGCCAGCTCGGTGGCGGGGGAGAGTGGGGCGCAGTATTTT.

This clone appeared once. The chain uses TRBV5-1 and TRBJ1-1; TRBD1 aligns across 12 bases. The CDR3 extends over 16 amino acids. V gave up 7 bases and J gave up 4 bases; unmatched junction bases: 11. CDR1 and CDR2 (germline): SGHRS, YFSETQ. The CDR3 coding sequence is TGCGCCAGCGACGACGGGACAGGGGGCCTGGGCACTGAAGCTTTCTTT. Translating it yields CASDDGTGGLGTEAFF. Full variable domain (missing parts from reference TRBV5-1 and TRBJ1-1): KAGVTQTPRYLIKTRGQQVTLSCSPISGHRSVSWYQQTPGQGLQFLFEYFSETQRNKGNFPGRFSGRQFSNSRSEMNVSTLELGDSALYLCASDDGTGGLGTEAFFGQGTRLTVV.

J is TRBJ1-2 and V is TRBV28; a weak D match, TRBD1 (6 bases). Germline V gene lookup returns CDR1 MDHEN and CDR2 SYDVKM. This CDR3 comprises 18 residues. V dropped 1 base and J dropped 0 bases, with 18 bases sitting between them. This CDR3 reads CASSLYARQVWTNYGYTF. CDR3 nucleotides: TGTGCCAGCAGTTTATATGCCCGACAGGTTTGGACTAACTATGGCTACACCTTC.

The chain has TRBV9 and TRBJ2-5; D not resolved. This CDR3 region has 14 residues. V lost 0 bases, J lost 0 bases, and 6 bases lay in between. Germline CDR1 is SGDLS and CDR2 is YYNGEE. The CDR3 coding sequence is TGTGCCAGCAGCGTAGGGGCCTACCAAGAGACCCAGTACTTC. Its protein is CASSVGAYQETQYF.

The gene calls are TRBV6-5 and TRBJ2-1; the D gene is possibly TRBD1 (5 bases). V was trimmed by 3 bases and J by 3 bases, leaving 12 bases between them. CDR1 is MNHEY, CDR2 SVGAGI, per germline. The CDR3 consists of 15 residues. The CDR3 here is CASSYRGQNYNEQFF. The CDR3 nucleotides are TGTGCCAGCAGTTATAGGGGCCAGAACTACAATGAGCAGTTCTTC.

The chain recombines TRBV6-2 or TRBV6-3 with TRBJ1-2; no reliable D call. V was cut by 6 bases and J by 4 bases, with 6 bases left in between. This CDR3 has 11 residues. CDR1 is MNHEY and CDR2 is SVGEGT in the germline V gene. The CDR3: CASSHGYGYTF. CDR3 nucleotides: TGTGCCAGCAGCCACGGCTATGGCTACACCTTC.

Points on this clone: This may come from a read error, since a much larger clone is one base off. The V call is TRBV9, the J call TRBJ2-5; 10 bases match TRBD2. There are 16 residues in the CDR3. Germline loops: CDR1 SGDLS, CDR2 YYNGEE. V gave up 0 bases and J gave up 2 bases; unmatched junction bases: 4. The CDR3 is CASSVEPAGGQETQYF. DNA for the CDR3: TGTGCCAGCAGCGTAGAACCAGCGGGGGGGCAAGAGACCCAGTACTTC.

The chain joins TRBV4-2 to TRBJ1-2; 8 positions match TRBD1. Germline CDR1 is LGHNA and CDR2 is YNFKEQ. The CDR3 spans 13 residues. Unmatched junction bases numbered 4, after V lost 4 bases and J lost 6 bases. This CDR3 is CASSLSTGDGYTF. The CDR3 DNA is TGTGCCAGCAGCCTATCGACAGGGGATGGCTACACCTTC.